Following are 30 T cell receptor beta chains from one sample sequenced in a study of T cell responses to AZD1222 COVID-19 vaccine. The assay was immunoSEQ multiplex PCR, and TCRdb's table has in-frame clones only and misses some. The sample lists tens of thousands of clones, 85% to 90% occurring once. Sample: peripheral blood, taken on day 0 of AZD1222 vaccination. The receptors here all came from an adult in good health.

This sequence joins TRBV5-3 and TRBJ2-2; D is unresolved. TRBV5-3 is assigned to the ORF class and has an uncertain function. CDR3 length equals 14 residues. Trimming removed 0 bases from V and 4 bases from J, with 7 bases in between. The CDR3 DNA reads TGTGCCAGAAGCTTGGGGGCAGCCACCGGGGAGCTGTTTTTT. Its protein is CARSLGAATGELFF.

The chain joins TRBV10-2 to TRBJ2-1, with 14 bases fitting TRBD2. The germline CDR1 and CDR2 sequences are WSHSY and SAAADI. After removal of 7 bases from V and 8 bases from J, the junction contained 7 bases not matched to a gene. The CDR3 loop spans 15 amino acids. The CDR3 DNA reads TGCGCCAGCATACGTCCGGGACTAGCGGGGGATGAGCAGTTCTTC. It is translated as CASIRPGLAGDEQFF.

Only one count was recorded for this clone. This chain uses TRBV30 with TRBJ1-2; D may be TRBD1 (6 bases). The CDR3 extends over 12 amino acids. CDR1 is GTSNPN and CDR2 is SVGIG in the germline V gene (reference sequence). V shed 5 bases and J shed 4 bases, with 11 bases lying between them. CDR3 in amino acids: CAWGQGSYGYTF. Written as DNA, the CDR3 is TGTGCCTGGGGCCAGGGGTCCTATGGCTACACCTTC.

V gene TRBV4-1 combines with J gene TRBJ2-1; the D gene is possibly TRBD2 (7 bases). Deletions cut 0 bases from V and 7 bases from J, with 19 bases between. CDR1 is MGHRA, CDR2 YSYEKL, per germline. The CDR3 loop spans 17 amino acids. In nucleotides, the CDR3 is TGCGCCAGCAGCCAAGAAGGGGGGGGCGGGAGATGGAATGAGCAGTTCTTC. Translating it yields CASSQEGGGGRWNEQFF.

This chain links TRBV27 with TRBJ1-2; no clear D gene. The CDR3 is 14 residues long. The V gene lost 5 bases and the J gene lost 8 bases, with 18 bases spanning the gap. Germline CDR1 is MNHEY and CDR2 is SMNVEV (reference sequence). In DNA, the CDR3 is TGTGCCAGCAGTCCTTACACAGACGCCGGCGGCTACACCTTC. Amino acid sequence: CASSPYTDAGGYTF.

For the CDR3, the DNA is TGCGCCAGCAGCGACGCATCCCCGCCAAATGAGCAGTTCTTC. Amino acids: CASSDASPPNEQFF. The chain combines TRBV5-1 with TRBJ2-1; D is uncertain. The V gene's germline CDR1 is SGHRS and CDR2 YFSETQ. This CDR3 is built from 14 residues. V was clipped by 4 bases and J by 7 bases, with 15 bases between them.

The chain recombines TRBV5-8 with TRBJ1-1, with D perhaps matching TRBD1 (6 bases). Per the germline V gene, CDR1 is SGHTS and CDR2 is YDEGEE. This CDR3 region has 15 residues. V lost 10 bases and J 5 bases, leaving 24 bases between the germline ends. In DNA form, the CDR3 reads TGTGCCCCGCGCCCGAATTTTTTACAGGGTACTGAAGCTTTCTTT. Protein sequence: CAPRPNFLQGTEAFF.

The CDR3 coding sequence is TGTGCCAGCAGTTACTCGATGGGACACCCCACCGGGGAGCTGTTTTTT. Translating it yields CASSYSMGHPTGELFF. The rearrangement uses TRBV6-5 and TRBJ2-2; possible D gene TRBD1, 6 bases. CDR1 is MNHEY and CDR2 is SVGAGI in the germline V gene. CDR3 length: 16 amino acids. V was shortened by 0 bases and J by 4 bases, with 12 bases between the two germline ends.

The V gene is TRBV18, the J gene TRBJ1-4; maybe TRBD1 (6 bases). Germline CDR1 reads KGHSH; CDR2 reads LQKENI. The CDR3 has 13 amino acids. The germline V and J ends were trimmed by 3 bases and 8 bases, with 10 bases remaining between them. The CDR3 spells CASSPGQDEKLFF. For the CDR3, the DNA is TGTGCCAGCTCACCGGGACAAGACGAAAAACTGTTTTTT.

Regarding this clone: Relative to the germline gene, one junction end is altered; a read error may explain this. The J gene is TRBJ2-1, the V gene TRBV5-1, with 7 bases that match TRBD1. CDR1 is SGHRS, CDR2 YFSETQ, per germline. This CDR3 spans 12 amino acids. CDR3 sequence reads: CASSRQGDEQFF. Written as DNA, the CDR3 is TGTGCCAGCAGCCGACAGGGTGATGAGCAGTTCTTC.

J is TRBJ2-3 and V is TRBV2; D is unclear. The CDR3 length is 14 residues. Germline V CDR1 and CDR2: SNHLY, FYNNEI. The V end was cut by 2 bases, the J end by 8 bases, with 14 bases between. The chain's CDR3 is CASSESASLLTQYF. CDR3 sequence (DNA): TGTGCCAGCAGTGAATCCGCCAGCCTCCTTACGCAGTATTTT.

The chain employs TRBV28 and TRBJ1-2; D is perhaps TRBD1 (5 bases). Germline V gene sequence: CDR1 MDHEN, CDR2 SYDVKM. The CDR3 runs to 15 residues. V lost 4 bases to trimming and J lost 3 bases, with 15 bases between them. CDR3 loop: CASSSPVGGYYGYTF. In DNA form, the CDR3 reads TGTGCCAGCAGTTCACCAGTCGGGGGGTACTATGGCTACACCTTC.

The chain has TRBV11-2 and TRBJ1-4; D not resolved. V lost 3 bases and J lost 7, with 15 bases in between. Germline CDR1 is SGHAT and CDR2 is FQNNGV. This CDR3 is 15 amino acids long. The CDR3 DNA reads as TGTGCCAGCAGCTTGCTAAGATCGTCGTTTGAAAAACTGTTTTTT. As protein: CASSLLRSSFEKLFF.

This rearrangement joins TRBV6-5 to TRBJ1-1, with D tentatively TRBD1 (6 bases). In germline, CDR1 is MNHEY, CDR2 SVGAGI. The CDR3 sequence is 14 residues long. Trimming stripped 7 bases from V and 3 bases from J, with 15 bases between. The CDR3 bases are TGTGCCAGCACCCCCAGGGGCGGTTACACTGAAGCTTTCTTT. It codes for CASTPRGGYTEAFF.

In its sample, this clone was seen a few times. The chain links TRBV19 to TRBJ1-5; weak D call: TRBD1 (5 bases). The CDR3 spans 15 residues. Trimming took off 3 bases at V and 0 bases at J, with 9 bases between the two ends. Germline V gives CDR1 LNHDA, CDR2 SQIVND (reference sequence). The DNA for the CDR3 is TGTGCCAGTAGTATCAACAGGATTAGCAATCAGCCCCAGCATTTT. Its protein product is CASSINRISNQPQHF.

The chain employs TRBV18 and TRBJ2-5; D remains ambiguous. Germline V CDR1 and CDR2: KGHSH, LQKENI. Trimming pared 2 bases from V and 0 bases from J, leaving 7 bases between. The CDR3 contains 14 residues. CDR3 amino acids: CASSPSPNQETQYF. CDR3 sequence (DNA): TGTGCCAGCTCACCATCACCCAACCAAGAGACCCAGTACTTC.

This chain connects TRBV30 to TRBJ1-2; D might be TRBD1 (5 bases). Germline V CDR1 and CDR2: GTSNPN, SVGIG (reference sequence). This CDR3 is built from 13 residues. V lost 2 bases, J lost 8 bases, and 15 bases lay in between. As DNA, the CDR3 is TGTGCCTGGAGTCCGGGGGACCCCACGGGCTACACCTTC. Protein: CAWSPGDPTGYTF.

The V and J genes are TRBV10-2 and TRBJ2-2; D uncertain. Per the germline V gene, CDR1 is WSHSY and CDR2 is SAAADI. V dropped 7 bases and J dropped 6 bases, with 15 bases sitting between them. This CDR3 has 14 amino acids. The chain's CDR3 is CASTESGLAGELFF. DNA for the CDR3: TGCGCCAGCACCGAGTCAGGCTTGGCCGGGGAGCTGTTTTTT.

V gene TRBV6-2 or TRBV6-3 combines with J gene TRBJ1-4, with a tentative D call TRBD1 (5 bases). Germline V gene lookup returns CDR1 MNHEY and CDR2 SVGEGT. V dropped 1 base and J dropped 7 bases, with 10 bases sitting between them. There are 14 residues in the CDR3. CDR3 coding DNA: TGTGCCAGCAGTTACTTTGGGGCTCGTGAAAAACTGTTTTTT. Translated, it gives CASSYFGAREKLFF.

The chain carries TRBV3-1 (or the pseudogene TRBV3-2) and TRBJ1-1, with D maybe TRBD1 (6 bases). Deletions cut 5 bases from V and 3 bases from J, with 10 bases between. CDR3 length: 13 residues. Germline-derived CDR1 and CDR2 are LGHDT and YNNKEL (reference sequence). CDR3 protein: CASSYRVDTEAFF. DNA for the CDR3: TGTGCCAGCAGCTACAGGGTAGACACTGAAGCTTTCTTT.

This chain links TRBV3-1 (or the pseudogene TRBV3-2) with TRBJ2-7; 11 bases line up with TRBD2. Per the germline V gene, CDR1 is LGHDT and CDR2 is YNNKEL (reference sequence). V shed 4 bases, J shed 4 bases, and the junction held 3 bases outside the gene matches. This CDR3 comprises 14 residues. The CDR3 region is CASSPTSGVYEQYF. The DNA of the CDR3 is TGTGCCAGCAGCCCGACTAGCGGGGTGTACGAGCAGTACTTC.

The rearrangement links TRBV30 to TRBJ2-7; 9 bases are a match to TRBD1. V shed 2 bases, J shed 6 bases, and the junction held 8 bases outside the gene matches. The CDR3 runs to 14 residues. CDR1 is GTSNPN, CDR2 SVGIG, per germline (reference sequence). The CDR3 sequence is CAWSRDRELGEQYF. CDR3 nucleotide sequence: TGTGCCTGGAGTCGGGACAGGGAACTTGGCGAGCAGTACTTC. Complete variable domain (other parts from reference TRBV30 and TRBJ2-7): SQTIHQWPATLVQPVGSPLSLECTVEGTSNPNLYWYRQAAGRGLQLLFYSVGIGQISSEVPQNLSASRPQDRQFILSSKKLLLSDSGFYLCAWSRDRELGEQYFGPGTRLTVT.

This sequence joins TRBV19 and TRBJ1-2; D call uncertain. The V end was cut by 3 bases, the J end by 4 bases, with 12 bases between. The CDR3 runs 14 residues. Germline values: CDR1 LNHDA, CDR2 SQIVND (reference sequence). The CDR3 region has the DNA TGTGCCAGTAGTATGATTTCCAATGGCTATGGCTACACCTTC. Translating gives CASSMISNGYGYTF. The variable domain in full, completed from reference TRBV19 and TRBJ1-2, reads DGGITQSPKYLFRKEGQNVTLSCEQNLNHDAMYWYRQDPGQGLRLIYYSQIVNDFQKGDIAEGYSVSREKKESFPLTVTSAQKNPTAFYLCASSMISNGYGYTFGSGTRLTVV.

CDR3 in DNA: TGTGCCAGTTCTTTACAGGGGAATAGCAATCAGCCCCAGCATTTT. Protein sequence: CASSLQGNSNQPQHF. The chain combines TRBV2 with TRBJ1-5; TRBD1 matches 7 bases. Germline loops: CDR1 SNHLY, CDR2 FYNNEI. V shed 9 bases, J shed 0 bases, and the junction held 8 bases outside the gene matches. The CDR3 has 15 amino acids.

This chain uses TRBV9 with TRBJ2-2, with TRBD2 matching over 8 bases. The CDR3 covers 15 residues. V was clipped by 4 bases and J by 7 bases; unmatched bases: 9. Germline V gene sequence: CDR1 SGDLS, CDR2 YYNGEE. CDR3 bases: TGTGCCAGCAGCCCCGGGGGGGAGAACGGCGGGGAGCTGTTTTTT. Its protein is CASSPGGENGGELFF.

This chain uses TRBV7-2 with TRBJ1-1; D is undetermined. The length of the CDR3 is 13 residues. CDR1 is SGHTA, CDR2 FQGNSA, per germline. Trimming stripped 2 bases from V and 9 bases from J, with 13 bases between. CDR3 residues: CASSLPGPAKAFF. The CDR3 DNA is TGTGCCAGCAGCTTACCCGGACCTGCGAAAGCTTTCTTT.

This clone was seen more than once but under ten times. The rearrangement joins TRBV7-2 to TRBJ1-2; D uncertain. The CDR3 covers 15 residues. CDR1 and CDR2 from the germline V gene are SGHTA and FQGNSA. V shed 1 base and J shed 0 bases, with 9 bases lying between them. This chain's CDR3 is CASSLGHLANYGYTF. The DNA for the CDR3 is TGTGCCAGCAGCTTAGGCCACTTGGCTAACTATGGCTACACCTTC. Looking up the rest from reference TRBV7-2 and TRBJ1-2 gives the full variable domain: GAGVSQSPSNKVTEKGKDVELRCDPISGHTALYWYRQSLGQGLEFLIYFQGNSAPDKSGLPSDRFSAERTGGSVSTLTIQRTQQEDSAVYLCASSLGHLANYGYTFGSGTRLTVV.

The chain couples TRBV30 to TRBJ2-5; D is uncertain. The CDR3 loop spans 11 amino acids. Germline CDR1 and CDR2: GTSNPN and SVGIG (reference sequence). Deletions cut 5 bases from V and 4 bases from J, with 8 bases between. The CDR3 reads CAWGNRETQYF. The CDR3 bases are TGTGCCTGGGGAAATAGAGAGACCCAGTACTTC. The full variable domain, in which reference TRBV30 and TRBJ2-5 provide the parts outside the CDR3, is SQTIHQWPATLVQPVGSPLSLECTVEGTSNPNLYWYRQAAGRGLQLLFYSVGIGQISSEVPQNLSASRPQDRQFILSSKKLLLSDSGFYLCAWGNRETQYFGPGTRLLVL.

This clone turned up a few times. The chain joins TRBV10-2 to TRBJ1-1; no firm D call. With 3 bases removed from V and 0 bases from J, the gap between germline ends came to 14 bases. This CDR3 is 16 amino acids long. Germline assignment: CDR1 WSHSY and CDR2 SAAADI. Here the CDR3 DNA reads TGCGCCAGCAGTGAATGGTCCGGGGAGATGAACACTGAAGCTTTCTTT. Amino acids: CASSEWSGEMNTEAFF.

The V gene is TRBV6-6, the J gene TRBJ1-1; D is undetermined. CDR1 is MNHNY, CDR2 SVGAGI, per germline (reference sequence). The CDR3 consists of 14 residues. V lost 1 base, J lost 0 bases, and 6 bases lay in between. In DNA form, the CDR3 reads TGTGCCAGCAGTTACTTACAATTGAACACTGAAGCTTTCTTT. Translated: CASSYLQLNTEAFF.